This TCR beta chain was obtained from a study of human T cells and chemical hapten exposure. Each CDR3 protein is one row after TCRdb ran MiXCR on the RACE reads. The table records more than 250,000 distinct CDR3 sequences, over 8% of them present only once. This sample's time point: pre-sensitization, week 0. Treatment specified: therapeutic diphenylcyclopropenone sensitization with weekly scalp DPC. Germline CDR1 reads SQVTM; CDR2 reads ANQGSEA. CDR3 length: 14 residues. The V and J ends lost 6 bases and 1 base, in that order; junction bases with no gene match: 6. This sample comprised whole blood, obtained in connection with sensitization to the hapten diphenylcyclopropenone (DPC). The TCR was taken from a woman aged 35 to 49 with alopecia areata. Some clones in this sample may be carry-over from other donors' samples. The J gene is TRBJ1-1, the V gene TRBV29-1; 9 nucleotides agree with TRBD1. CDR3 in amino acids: CSVRETGGNTEAFF. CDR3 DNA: TGCAGCGTACGCGAGACAGGGGGGAACACTGAAGCTTTCTTT.